This record concerns one TCR beta chain sequence. The antigen is unknown. Germline CDR1 MNHEY, CDR2 SMNVEV (reference sequence). This CDR3 spans 17 amino acids. The data were obtained in a study of identical twins. Regarding the study as a whole: Beta out-of-frame sequences displayed a weaker excess of sharing between twins. The models gave estimates that fell short of the out-of-frame TCR alpha sharing seen in monozygotic twins.

Each CDR3 protein is one row after TCRdb ran MiXCR on the 5' RACE reads. The sample lists 1.5 million to 2 million distinct CDR3 sequences, 32% seen once, with approximately 0.25% in the top ten. The chain uses TRBV27 and TRBJ2-5, with 7 bases matching TRBD1. The assigned J gene may be wrong: the sequence end matches TRBJ2-7 better. Specimen: cord blood. This clonotype was obtained from a newborn girl in good health. The CDR3 DNA sequence: TGTGCCAGCAGTTTATTCCCTCCGGGACAGAAAAACTACGAGCAGTACTTC. Its translation is CASSLFPPGQKNYEQYF.